This TCR beta chain was obtained from a study of T cells in Graves' hyperthyroidism and ophthalmopathy. V lost 4 bases, J lost 7 bases, and 17 bases lay in between. The CDR3 is 16 residues long. Many counts were recorded for this clonotype. From RNA transcripts, TCR beta CDR3 regions were amplified. Initially, a first-round RT-PCR of the TCR CDR3 employed the HTBI primer set. TCRdb independently ran MiXCR on the multiplex PCR reads; one entry per CDR3 protein. The data contain around 350,000 distinct CDR3 sequences, under 20% of them singletons. The sequence was collected from a woman under 30 with Graves' hyperthyroidism. This sequence joins TRBV12-3 or TRBV12-4 and TRBJ1-6; possibly TRBD1 for D (6 bases). The sequencing sample was made of blood. The CDR3 spells CASSSGGASTNSPLHF. The CDR3 DNA reads TGTGCCAGCAGTTCGGGGGGGGCAAGCACGAATTCACCCCTCCACTTT.